Each of the 10 T cell receptor beta chains below was sequenced from the same sample in a study of blood T cell repertoires in COVID-19 (TCRdb year 2020). The library came from the immunoSEQ multiplex PCR assay. TCRdb provides this immuneACCESS table in a form limited to in-frame rearrangements. Some clones are lacking; in checked studies, under half of them reflect an unresolved V gene, and why the rest are absent is not known. The table for this sample lists around 320,000 clones; about 91% of them were counted only once. The ten largest account for approximately 7% of the sample. What was sequenced was peripheral blood. The receptors shown here come from a woman aged 25 to 39 who had recovered from COVID-19.

The chain couples TRBV10-3 to TRBJ2-6, with D tentatively TRBD1 (5 bases). Germline loops: CDR1 ENHRY, CDR2 SYGVKD. The CDR3 has 15 residues. V lost 8 bases to trimming and J lost 0 bases, with 11 bases between them. In DNA, the CDR3 is TGTGCCATCGACGACAGTGACTCTGGGGCCAACGTCCTGACTTTC. Translating it yields CAIDDSDSGANVLTF.

This sequence joins TRBV3-1 (or the pseudogene TRBV3-2) and TRBJ2-7; D unclear. The ends were cut back, 3 bases at V and 3 bases at J, with 3 bases in the middle. The germline V gene encodes CDR1 LGHDT and CDR2 YNNKEL (reference sequence). CDR3 length: 11 amino acids. The CDR3 loop is CASSHNYEQYF. The CDR3 bases are TGTGCCAGCAGCCACAACTACGAGCAGTACTTC.

The gene calls are TRBV9 and TRBJ1-6; D is ambiguous. Germline V gene lookup returns CDR1 SGDLS and CDR2 YYNGEE. Trimming took off 4 bases at V and 0 bases at J, with 11 bases between the two ends. This CDR3 is 16 amino acids long. CDR3 loop: CASSPGPSSYNSPLHF. As DNA, the CDR3 is TGTGCCAGCAGCCCGGGTCCGAGCTCCTATAATTCACCCCTCCACTTT.

The chain couples TRBV19 to TRBJ2-1; 7 positions match TRBD1. V lost 10 bases, J lost 7 bases, and 13 bases stayed unmatched. This CDR3 comprises 14 residues. Germline V lookup: CDR1 LNHDA, CDR2 SQIVND (reference sequence). In DNA form, the CDR3 reads TGTGCCACCCAAGACAGGGTAAACATGAATGAGCAGTTCTTC. It specifies CATQDRVNMNEQFF.

The chain joins TRBV28 to TRBJ2-5; D might be TRBD1 (6 bases). Trimming took 4 bases from V and 0 from J, leaving 15 bases between them. The CDR3 is 16 amino acids. The germline V gene has CDR1 MDHEN and CDR2 SYDVKM. The CDR3, as DNA: TGTGCCAGCAGTTCCGTCAGGGGCCAGTACCAAGAGACCCAGTACTTC. Translated: CASSSVRGQYQETQYF.

The gene calls are TRBV19 and TRBJ1-2; a weak D match, TRBD1 (6 bases). This CDR3 contains 15 residues. Germline CDR1 is LNHDA and CDR2 is SQIVND (reference sequence). V dropped 5 bases and J dropped 8 bases, with 21 bases sitting between them. CDR3 bases: TGTGCCAGTAGTCCTCAAGGGGGACCCTCTGCGGGCTACACCTTC. Translating it yields CASSPQGGPSAGYTF. Using reference TRBV19 and TRBJ1-2 for the parts outside the CDR3, the full variable domain is DGGITQSPKYLFRKEGQNVTLSCEQNLNHDAMYWYRQDPGQGLRLIYYSQIVNDFQKGDIAEGYSVSREKKESFPLTVTSAQKNPTAFYLCASSPQGGPSAGYTFGSGTRLTVV.

CDR3 protein: CASSPTGQGGSTNEKLFF. DNA for the CDR3: TGTGCCAGCAGTCCCACCGGACAGGGAGGATCAACTAATGAAAAACTGTTTTTT. The rearrangement joins TRBV27 to TRBJ1-4; TRBD1 aligns across 8 bases. CDR1 and CDR2 from the germline V gene are MNHEY and SMNVEV (reference sequence). The ends lost 5 bases at V and 0 bases at J; junction bases unmatched: 11. The CDR3 runs to 18 residues.

In DNA form, the CDR3 reads TGCGCCAGCAGCCAAGATGACGACAGACAGATGAACACTGAAGCTTTCTTT. Protein product: CASSQDDDRQMNTEAFF. V and J are TRBV4-3 and TRBJ1-1; possible D gene TRBD1, 5 bases. The length of the CDR3 is 17 residues. Trimming removed 0 bases at V and 0 bases at J, with 14 bases between. Per germline, CDR1 LGHNA and CDR2 YSLEER.

V usage is TRBV19 and J usage is TRBJ2-2; D is uncertain. V shed 5 bases and J shed 1 base, with 11 bases lying between them. CDR3 length: 15 residues. CDR1 and CDR2 from the germline V gene are LNHDA and SQIVND (reference sequence). The CDR3 DNA sequence: TGTGCCAGTAGTCGAACCTCCAGGAACACCGGGGAGCTGTTTTTT. It is translated as CASSRTSRNTGELFF.

The genes are TRBV12-3 or TRBV12-4 and TRBJ2-1, with D maybe TRBD1 (5 bases). CDR3 size: 13 residues. V was shortened by 3 bases and J by 11 bases, with 14 bases between the two germline ends. The CDR3 region has the DNA TGTGCCAGCAGTTTTAGACCAGGGTATCAGCAGTTCTTC. Translated, it gives CASSFRPGYQQFF.